The T cell receptor (beta chain) described here comes from a study of shared clonotypes between healthy human individuals. Broader study findings: When compared with the clonotypes that were shared by all four sorted-subset donors, the non-shared clonotypes turned out to have lower generation probabilities.

CDR1 is KGHSH and CDR2 is LQKENI in the germline V gene. V dropped 1 base and J dropped 4; count of bases not matched to a gene: 2. The CDR3 has 14 residues. Concerning this clone itself: The target antigen is unknown.

Generated by immunoSEQ multiplex PCR, the TCRdb table keeps only in-frame clones and is missing some. The profile shows about 2.4 million clones, over 85% of them singletons. Healthy and HIV-negative, the adult donors had no recent acute infections or vaccinations. Specimen: naive CD4+ T cells sorted from blood. Subset defined: CD45RA+ positively selected. The TCR sequence derives from a man aged 18 to 29 in good health. The chain couples TRBV18 to TRBJ2-5; the match to TRBD1 covers 8 bases. CDR3 coding DNA: TGTGCCAGCTCACCACGGACAGGGATAGAGACCCAGTACTTC. Amino acid sequence: CASSPRTGIETQYF.